This T cell receptor beta chain stems from a study of T cells in Graves' hyperthyroidism and ophthalmopathy. Study-level points and caveats: Ophthalmopathy stood apart from stable hyperthyroidism in a 13 V-J model.

Germline CDR1 reads LGHNA; CDR2 reads YNFKEQ. The CDR3 consists of 16 residues. Trimming left V 5 bases short and J 5 bases short, with 21 bases between. This clonotype was seen many times. No antigen is known for it. TCR beta CDR3 regions were amplified from RNA transcripts. HTBI primers drove first-round RT-PCR of the TCR CDR3. TCRdb analysed the multiplex PCR reads with MiXCR anew, one entry per CDR3 protein. The table includes approximately 370,000 distinct CDR3 sequences, about a sixth detected once. This chain connects TRBV4-2 to TRBJ2-5, with D perhaps being TRBD1 or TRBD2 (7 bases each). This clonotype was obtained from a woman aged 25-40 years with Graves' hyperthyroidism that later progressed to Graves' ophthalmopathy. Sequenced: blood. The CDR3 sequence: CASSTGWGGQQETQYF. The CDR3, as DNA: TGTGCCAGCAGCACCGGTTGGGGGGGACAGCAGGAGACCCAGTACTTC.